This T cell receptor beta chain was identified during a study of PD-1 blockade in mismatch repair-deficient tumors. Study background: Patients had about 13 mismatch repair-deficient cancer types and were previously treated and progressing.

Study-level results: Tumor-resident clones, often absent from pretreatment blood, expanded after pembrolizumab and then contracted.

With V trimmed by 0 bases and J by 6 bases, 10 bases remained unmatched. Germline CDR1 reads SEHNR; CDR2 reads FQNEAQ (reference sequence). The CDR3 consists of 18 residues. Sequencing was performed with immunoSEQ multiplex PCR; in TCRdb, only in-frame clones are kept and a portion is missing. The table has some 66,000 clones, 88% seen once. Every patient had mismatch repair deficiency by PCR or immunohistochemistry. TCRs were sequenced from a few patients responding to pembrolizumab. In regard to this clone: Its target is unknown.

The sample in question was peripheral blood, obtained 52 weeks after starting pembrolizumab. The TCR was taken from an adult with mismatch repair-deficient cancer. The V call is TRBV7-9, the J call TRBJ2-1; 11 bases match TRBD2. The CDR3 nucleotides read TGTGCCAGCAGCTTAGCTAGCGGGAGGGCCTCGGCTACCAATGAGCAGTTCTTC. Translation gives CASSLASGRASATNEQFF.